This TCR beta chain was identified during a study of T cells in Graves' hyperthyroidism and ophthalmopathy. Notes on this clonotype: The antigen remains undetermined.

CDR3 length equals 16 residues. The J segment lost 8 bases and the V segment lost 6 bases, leaving 12 bases of the junction unmatched. Germline-derived CDR1 and CDR2 are KGHSH and LQKENI. Overall study results and limits: Ophthalmopathy cases were set apart from stable hyperthyroidism by a 13 V-J model. The model forecast ophthalmopathy, anticipating it by a median approximately 6.2 months before onset. Among clonotypes expanded in thyroid above 0.001, most were also found in blood.

Amplification of TCR beta CDR3 regions was performed using RNA transcripts as template. The HTBI set primed first-round TCR CDR3 RT-PCR. Each CDR3 protein gets one entry after TCRdb re-called the multiplex PCR reads with MiXCR. The sample contains around 350,000 distinct CDR3 sequences, under 15% of which appear only once. Extraction of PBMCs used roughly 9.4 ml of fresh peripheral blood. Sequenced input: blood. This rearrangement joins TRBV18 to TRBJ2-1; 11 nucleotides align to TRBD2. This TCR was sampled from a woman under 30 with Graves' hyperthyroidism. The CDR3 coding sequence is TGTGCCAGCTCCCCTCCTACTAGCGGGAGAGGGTATGAGCAGTTCTTC. Protein: CASSPPTSGRGYEQFF.